These T cell receptor beta chains were read from a single sample in a study of blood T cell repertoires in COVID-19. Produced via immunoSEQ multiplex PCR; TCRdb's table is partial and in-frame only. Of tens of thousands of clones in the sample, 60% to 80% are singletons; the top ten hold about 2.2%. The sequenced sample was peripheral blood. The receptors stem from a man in his 70s with COVID-19, enrolled during active disease. Each CDR3 is given with its conserved first and last residue. Fields, in order: clone size, V gene, CDR3 protein. For some rows the clone size is stated as once, few or many, or as a class when expanded; others skip it.

. | TRBV12-3/TRBV12-4 | CASSLRVEAFF
. | TRBV7-2 | CASSIGQGGSYEQYF
. | TRBV28 | CASSFEGWSNQPQHF
. | TRBV3-1/TRBV3-2 | CASSQVQEGGYTF
. | TRBV11-2 | CASSFLASGYEQYF
few | TRBV15 | CATSGGLAFNEQFF
. | TRBV5-1 | CASSLVRQAYEQYF
few | TRBV11-2 | CASSSTRQGRYEQYF
. | TRBV7-3 | CASSLKRLGSREGRHEQFF
. | TRBV27 | CASSLSLAGGYTDTQYF
. | TRBV28 | CASMKPPPTGNEKLFF
few | TRBV27 | CASRLQGSYNSPLHF
. | TRBV19 | CASRTLRRGGDNGELFF
few | TRBV19 | CASRWGGKLFF
few | TRBV28 | CASSTLQGGGTNEKLFF
few | TRBV6-5 | CASSYREGTAEAFF
. | TRBV7-9 | CASSATGGTEAFF
. | TRBV24-1 | CATSDLSDRETGELFF
. | TRBV5-4 | CASSSTGGNTGELFF
. | TRBV19 | CASSPGHLLSGNTIYF
. | TRBV19 | CASSIPSNQPQHF
. | TRBV4-2 | CASSQDPHRGEAFF
. | TRBV24-1 | CATSAPWGEGDEQFF
. | TRBV9 | CASRPSAGPLSGANVLTF
. | TRBV4-2 | CASSPSGTGGYEQYF
. | TRBV4-2 | CASSQPGQQNSPLHF